These 25 T cell receptor beta chains originate from one sample sequenced in a study of shared T cell receptors in the human thymus. Clones were read by immunoSEQ multiplex PCR, and TCRdb kept only the in-frame ones, dropping some. The table lists some 720,000 clones, over 75% of them singletons, with approximately 0.011% in the top ten. The sample was also linked to a second study, of human thymus T cells.

The sequenced material came from thymocytes. These receptors all come from a boy under three years old with a congenital heart defect.

This clone appeared a single time. The V gene is TRBV28, the J gene TRBJ1-5; 10 positions match TRBD1. The CDR3 is 18 residues long. V trimming: 5 bases; J trimming: 3 bases; junction bases outside the gene matches: 13. Germline values: CDR1 MDHEN, CDR2 SYDVKM. The CDR3 reads CASSPSPGTGAPNQPQHF. The CDR3 DNA reads as TGTGCCAGCAGTCCAAGTCCCGGGACAGGGGCCCCCAATCAGCCCCAGCATTTT.

The chain uses TRBV27 and TRBJ1-6; possibly TRBD1 for D (5 bases). The length of the CDR3 is 18 residues. Looked up from germline, CDR1 is MNHEY and CDR2 is SMNVEV (reference sequence). V gave up 5 bases and J gave up 0 bases, with 17 bases separating them. Written as DNA, the CDR3 is TGTGCCAGCAGTCCCGGGACTCCCTGGAGCTCCTATAATTCACCCCTCCACTTT. This codes for CASSPGTPWSSYNSPLHF.

The chain combines TRBV6-1 with TRBJ2-1; D remains unclear. CDR1 is MNHNS, CDR2 SASEGT, per germline. V was shortened by 2 bases and J by 0 bases, with 11 bases between the two germline ends. CDR3 size: 16 residues. The CDR3 DNA follows: TGTGCCAGCAGTGAAATTCGCTGGAGCTCCTACAATGAGCAGTTCTTC. It is translated as CASSEIRWSSYNEQFF.

This clone occurred once. J is TRBJ2-2 and V is TRBV6-6; 7 nucleotides agree with TRBD1. This CDR3 contains 16 residues. V was clipped by 2 bases and J by 6 bases; unmatched bases: 9. The germline V gene has CDR1 MNHNY and CDR2 SVGAGI (reference sequence). CDR3 in amino acids: CASSYAPRQGSGELFF. The CDR3 region has the DNA TGTGCCAGCAGTTACGCCCCTCGACAGGGCTCCGGGGAGCTGTTTTTT.

The chain recombines TRBV27 with TRBJ2-7; 8 bases align to TRBD1. Looked up from germline, CDR1 is MNHEY and CDR2 is SMNVEV (reference sequence). V lost 5 bases and J lost 3; bases outside the gene matches: 12. There are 16 residues in the CDR3. This chain's CDR3 is CASSPTRDRHFYEQYF. The CDR3 nucleotides read TGTGCCAGCAGTCCGACCCGGGACAGGCATTTCTACGAGCAGTACTTC.

The V gene is TRBV12-2, the J gene TRBJ2-7; the D segment call TRBD2 is taken from the table without a DNA check. TRBV12-2 is listed as a pseudogene. This CDR3 comprises 15 residues. CDR3 coding DNA: TGTGCAAGTCGCTTACCAGCGGGGCCCTCCTACGAGCAGTACTTC. Its translation: CASRLPAGPSYEQYF.

V gene TRBV10-1 combines with J gene TRBJ1-2; 10 nucleotides line up with TRBD1. The CDR3 is made up of 20 amino acids. J lost 4 bases, V lost 0 bases, and 17 bases had no gene match. Germline V gene lookup returns CDR1 WNHNN and CDR2 SYGVQD (reference sequence). CDR3 bases: TGCGCCAGCAGTGAGTCGGAGCAACCTGGGACAGGGGACGCCTTCTATGGCTACACCTTC. Translation gives CASSESEQPGTGDAFYGYTF.

The rearrangement links TRBV15 to TRBJ2-3, with 9 bases lining up with TRBD2. The germline V gene has CDR1 LNHNV and CDR2 YYDKDF (reference sequence). The CDR3 runs 18 residues. V shed 0 bases and J 4 bases; nucleotides not matched to a gene: 11. This CDR3 reads CATSRDSAGGPGADTQYF. The CDR3 DNA reads as TGTGCCACCAGCAGAGATAGTGCGGGAGGGCCAGGGGCAGATACGCAGTATTTT.

The chain links TRBV7-9 to TRBJ1-3; 7 bases match TRBD1. CDR1 is SEHNR, CDR2 FQNEAQ, per germline (reference sequence). Trimming at V came to 5 bases and at J to 2 bases, leaving 18 bases not matched to a gene. CDR3 size: 19 residues. The CDR3 loop is CASSQLGESTGRPGNTIYF. In DNA, the CDR3 is TGTGCCAGCAGCCAGCTCGGGGAATCGACAGGGAGGCCTGGAAACACCATATATTTT.

The chain's CDR3 is CASSLGGLTGGGGYTF. The CDR3 DNA follows: TGTGCCAGCAGCTTAGGGGGCCTTACAGGGGGCGGCGGCTACACCTTC. J is TRBJ1-2 and V is TRBV11-3, with 9 bases fitting TRBD1. J was trimmed by 8 bases and V by 1 base; bases with no gene match: 11. CDR1 and CDR2 (germline): SGHNT, YENEEA. The CDR3 runs to 16 residues.

This clone was recorded once. The rearrangement joins TRBV4-2 to TRBJ2-5, with 7 bases fitting TRBD2. The CDR3 loop spans 15 amino acids. From germline, CDR1 is LGHNA and CDR2 YNFKEQ. V lost 1 base to trimming and J lost 3 bases; unmatched junction nucleotides: 5. The chain's CDR3 is CASSQGKRGEETQYF. CDR3 DNA: TGTGCCAGCAGCCAAGGAAAGCGGGGTGAAGAGACCCAGTACTTC.

The rearrangement joins TRBV7-4 to TRBJ2-5, with 9 bases identical to TRBD2. The CDR3 is 17 amino acids. Germline assignment: CDR1 SGHVT and CDR2 SQSDAQ. Trimming removed 8 bases from V and 2 bases from J; junction bases left unmatched: 15. For the CDR3, the DNA is TGTGCCAGCTCTACTAAAGGAGGCGGGAGGGAACAAGAGACCCAGTACTTC. Protein: CASSTKGGGREQETQYF.

The chain combines TRBV28 with TRBJ2-7; D call uncertain. V lost 3 bases, J lost 2 bases, and 11 bases lay in between. In germline, CDR1 is MDHEN, CDR2 SYDVKM. The CDR3 is 14 amino acids. The CDR3 DNA reads as TGTGCCAGCAGTTTGCGCCTCAATCCCTACGAGCAGTACTTC. Amino acids: CASSLRLNPYEQYF.

The CDR3 bases are TGTGCCAGCAGCTTGGCTTGGGCTAGCGGGTCTTACGAGCAGTACTTC. As protein: CASSLAWASGSYEQYF. The chain recombines TRBV11-2 with TRBJ2-7; the match to TRBD2 covers 8 bases. CDR1 and CDR2 (germline): SGHAT, FQNNGV. The J segment lost 4 bases and the V segment lost 3 bases, leaving 11 bases of the junction unmatched. The CDR3 contains 16 residues. The full variable domain, in which reference TRBV11-2 and TRBJ2-7 provide the parts outside the CDR3, is EAGVAQSPRYKIIEKRQSVAFWCNPISGHATLYWYQQILGQGPKLLIQFQNNGVVDDSQLPKDRFSAERLKGVDSTLKIQPAKLEDSAVYLCASSLAWASGSYEQYFGPGTRLTVT.

This chain links TRBV5-6 with TRBJ2-1; 14 bases are a match to TRBD2. CDR1 SGHDT and CDR2 YYEEEE come from the germline V gene. The CDR3 extends over 18 amino acids. Trimming took 4 bases from V and 8 from J; bases not matched to a gene: 14. The CDR3 region is CASSPWTSGRPRVDEQFF. The CDR3 nucleotides read TGTGCCAGCAGCCCATGGACTAGCGGGAGGCCGAGGGTCGATGAGCAGTTCTTC.

V is TRBV5-1 and J is TRBJ1-3; a possible D gene is TRBD1 (6 bases). There are 14 residues in the CDR3. V was shortened by 4 bases and J by 6 bases, with 14 bases between the two germline ends. The germline CDR1 and CDR2 sequences are SGHRS and YFSETQ. The CDR3 DNA reads as TGCGCCAGCAGCCCTCGACAGGCTGCAAACACCATATATTTT. It translates to CASSPRQAANTIYF.

The chain employs TRBV7-9 and TRBJ2-5; D is possibly TRBD2 (5 bases). V was trimmed by 9 bases and J by 5 bases, leaving 13 bases between them. Germline V CDR1 and CDR2: SEHNR, FQNEAQ (reference sequence). The CDR3 sequence is 12 residues long. CDR3 sequence (DNA): TGTGCCAGTGCTCGGAAGCGGGAGACCCAGTACTTC. Translating gives CASARKRETQYF.

The V call is TRBV15, the J call TRBJ2-3; D is possibly TRBD2 (7 bases). CDR3 size: 16 residues. Trimming removed 0 bases at V and 8 bases at J, with 18 bases between. CDR1 LNHNV and CDR2 YYDKDF come from the germline V gene (reference sequence). CDR3 sequence: CATSREGGGQGPTQYF. The CDR3 DNA sequence: TGTGCCACCAGCAGAGAGGGGGGGGGCCAAGGACCTACGCAGTATTTT.

The chain carries TRBV2 and TRBJ2-7; 12 nucleotides agree with TRBD2. CDR1 is SNHLY and CDR2 is FYNNEI in the germline V gene. V gave up 10 bases and J gave up 0 bases; unmatched junction bases: 10. This CDR3 has 16 amino acids. The CDR3 region is CATMGLAGWSSYEQYF. In nucleotides, the CDR3 is TGTGCCACCATGGGACTAGCGGGTTGGAGCTCCTACGAGCAGTACTTC. Supplemented by reference TRBV2 and TRBJ2-7, the full variable domain reads EPEVTQTPSHQVTQMGQEVILRCVPISNHLYFYWYRQILGQKVEFLVSFYNNEISEKSEIFDDQFSVERPDGSNFTLKIRSTKLEDSAMYFCATMGLAGWSSYEQYFGPGTRLTVT.

The V call is TRBV4-2, the J call TRBJ2-1, with 14 bases matching TRBD2. This CDR3 region has 15 residues. Germline CDR1 LGHNA, CDR2 YNFKEQ. J gave up 8 bases and V 4 bases, and 4 bases lay outside the gene matches. DNA of the CDR3: TGTGCCAGCAGCCCGGGACTAGCGGGAGAAGATGAGCAGTTCTTC. It specifies CASSPGLAGEDEQFF.

The chain carries TRBV4-1 and TRBJ1-1, with a tentative D call TRBD1 (6 bases). The germline CDR1 and CDR2 sequences are MGHRA and YSYEKL. The CDR3 sequence is 16 residues long. The V gene lost 3 bases and the J gene lost 11 bases, with 25 bases spanning the gap. The CDR3 loop reads CASSQEQPRGAGRAFF. Written as DNA, the CDR3 is TGCGCCAGCAGCCAGGAACAACCTCGGGGGGCAGGGCGGGCTTTCTTT.

This rearrangement joins TRBV30 to TRBJ2-2; 7 bases agree with TRBD2. Trimming removed 2 bases from V and 7 bases from J; junction bases left unmatched: 13. Germline loops: CDR1 GTSNPN, CDR2 SVGIG (reference sequence). The CDR3 runs 16 residues. In nucleotides, the CDR3 is TGTGCCTGGAGTCCCCTAAAGGCGGGAGCGGTCGGGGAGCTGTTTTTT. It translates to CAWSPLKAGAVGELFF.

This chain links TRBV5-5 with TRBJ2-4; the match to TRBD1 covers 10 bases. The trim removed 1 base at V and 2 bases at J, leaving 9 bases unmatched. The CDR3 covers 18 residues. Germline V gene sequence: CDR1 SGHKS, CDR2 YYEKEE (reference sequence). CDR3 nucleotides: TGTGCCAGCAGCTTGAGACAGGGGGCGAAAGCGACCAAAAACATTCAGTACTTC. It is translated as CASSLRQGAKATKNIQYF.

The rearrangement links TRBV14 to TRBJ1-2; possible D gene TRBD1, 5 bases. The CDR3 extends over 15 amino acids. The V gene lost 3 bases and the J gene lost 4 bases, with 15 bases spanning the gap. Per germline, CDR1 SGHDN and CDR2 FVKESK. The CDR3 here is CASSHPPPGSYGYTF. CDR3 nucleotides: TGTGCCAGCAGCCATCCCCCACCAGGGTCCTATGGCTACACCTTC. Based on the CDR3 plus reference TRBV14 and TRBJ1-2, the full variable domain is EAGVTQFPSHSVIEKGQTVTLRCDPISGHDNLYWYRRVMGKEIKFLLHFVKESKQDESGMPNNRFLAERTGGTYSTLKVQPAELEDSGVYFCASSHPPPGSYGYTFGSGTRLTVV.

The rearrangement links TRBV11-3 to TRBJ2-2; D possibly corresponds to TRBD1 (6 bases). V lost 6 bases to trimming and J lost 5 bases, with 22 bases between them. The CDR3 runs 17 residues. The germline V gene has CDR1 SGHNT and CDR2 YENEEA. In DNA, the CDR3 is TGTGCCAGCAGGTCTCATTCTGGGGGCGCCGGGACCGGGGAGCTGTTTTTT. The encoded protein is CASRSHSGGAGTGELFF.